Each of the 6 T cell receptor beta chains below was sequenced from the same sample in a study of shared clonotypes between healthy human individuals. The naive CD8 population came from CD45RO-negative cells selected for CCR7, without terminally differentiated effector memory CD45RA+ cells. The repertoire was sequenced with immunoSEQ multiplex PCR; TCRdb's copy has only in-frame clones and lacks some. The sample shows about 1,900,000 clones, approximately 95% of them seen only once. Sequencing was done on a sample of naive CD8+ T cells sorted from blood. All receptors derive from a man aged 18 to 29 in good health.

V is TRBV6-5 and J is TRBJ1-2, with 7 bases lining up with TRBD1. The CDR3 sequence is 16 residues long. The germline gives CDR1 MNHEY, CDR2 SVGAGI. V lost 1 base, J lost 8 bases, and 13 bases stayed unmatched. This chain's CDR3 is CASSYLDDREGRGYTF. In nucleotides, the CDR3 is TGTGCCAGCAGTTACTTGGACGACAGGGAAGGTAGAGGCTACACCTTC.

On this clone: Other DNA sequences in the sample encode the same CDR3. The chain joins TRBV10-3 to TRBJ2-5; the D is unclear. The CDR3 runs 13 residues. From germline, CDR1 is ENHRY and CDR2 SYGVKD. The V end was cut by 2 bases, the J end by 2 bases, with 6 bases between. For the CDR3, the DNA is TGTGCCATCAGTGAGGGAGTTCAAGAGACCCAGTACTTC. This sequence encodes CAISEGVQETQYF.

The V gene is TRBV4-1, the J gene TRBJ2-7; D is unclear. V lost 0 bases and J 6 bases, leaving 15 bases between the germline ends. The CDR3 consists of 15 residues. Germline-derived CDR1 and CDR2 are MGHRA and YSYEKL. The CDR3 region is CASSQDPSGFGEQYF. The CDR3 DNA reads TGCGCCAGCAGCCAAGATCCGAGTGGGTTTGGCGAGCAGTACTTC.

The rearrangement joins TRBV11-2 to TRBJ2-1; 8 nucleotides line up with TRBD2. J was trimmed by 3 bases and V by 5 bases; bases with no gene match: 9. CDR3 length: 16 amino acids. Germline loops: CDR1 SGHAT, CDR2 FQNNGV. The CDR3 DNA reads TGTGCCAGCAGCGCCTACCCGCGGGGGGACTACAATGAGCAGTTCTTC. Its protein product is CASSAYPRGDYNEQFF.

Notes on this clone: Additional DNA sequences in this sample encode the identical CDR3. The chain joins TRBV11-2 to TRBJ2-3; TRBD2 matches 10 bases. The CDR3 extends over 15 amino acids. V shed 5 bases and J 5 bases; nucleotides not matched to a gene: 7. Germline V lookup: CDR1 SGHAT, CDR2 FQNNGV. CDR3 in amino acids: CASSPSGGAVDTQYF. The CDR3 DNA is TGTGCCAGCAGCCCCAGCGGGGGGGCGGTAGATACGCAGTATTTT.

The rearrangement uses TRBV6-6 and TRBJ1-4; D is perhaps TRBD1 (5 bases). This CDR3 comprises 15 residues. Trimming pared 5 bases from V and 7 bases from J, leaving 17 bases between. Germline CDR1 is MNHNY and CDR2 is SVGAGI (reference sequence). The CDR3 loop is CASSRPTVEPEKLFF. The DNA of the CDR3 is TGTGCCAGCAGTAGACCGACAGTTGAACCTGAAAAACTGTTTTTT.